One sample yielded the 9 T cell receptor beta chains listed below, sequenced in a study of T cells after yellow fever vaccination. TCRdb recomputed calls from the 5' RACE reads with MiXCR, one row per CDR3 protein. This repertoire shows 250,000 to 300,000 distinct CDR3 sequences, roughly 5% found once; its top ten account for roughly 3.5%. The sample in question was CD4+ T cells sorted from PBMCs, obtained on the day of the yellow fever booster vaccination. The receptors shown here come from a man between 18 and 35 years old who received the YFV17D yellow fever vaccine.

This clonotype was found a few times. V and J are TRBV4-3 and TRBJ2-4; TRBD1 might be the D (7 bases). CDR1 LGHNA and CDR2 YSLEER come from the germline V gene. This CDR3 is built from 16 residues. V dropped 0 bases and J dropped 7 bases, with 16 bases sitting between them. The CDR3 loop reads CASSQDLQGGRNIQYF. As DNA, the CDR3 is TGCGCCAGCAGCCAAGATCTTCAGGGGGGTAGGAACATTCAGTACTTC.

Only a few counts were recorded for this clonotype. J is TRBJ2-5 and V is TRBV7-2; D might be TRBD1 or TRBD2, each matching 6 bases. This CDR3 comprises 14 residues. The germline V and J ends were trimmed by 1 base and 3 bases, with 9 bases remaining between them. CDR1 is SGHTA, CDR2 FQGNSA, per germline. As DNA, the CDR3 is TGTGCCAGCAGCTTAGGAGGGGGGAAAGAGACCCAGTACTTC. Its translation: CASSLGGGKETQYF.

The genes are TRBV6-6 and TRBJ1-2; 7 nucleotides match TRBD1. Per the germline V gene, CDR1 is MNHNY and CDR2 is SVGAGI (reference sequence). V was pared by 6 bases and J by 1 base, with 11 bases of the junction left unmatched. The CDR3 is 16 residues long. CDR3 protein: CASRSPSGGRNYGYTF. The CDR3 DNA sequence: TGTGCCAGCAGATCACCCTCAGGGGGTCGTAACTATGGCTACACCTTC.

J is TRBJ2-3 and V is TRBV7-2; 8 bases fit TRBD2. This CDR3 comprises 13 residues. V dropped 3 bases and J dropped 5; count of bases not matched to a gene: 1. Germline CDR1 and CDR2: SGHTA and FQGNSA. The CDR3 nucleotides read TGTGCCAGCAGCTTGGGACTAGAAGATACGCAGTATTTT. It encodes CASSLGLEDTQYF.

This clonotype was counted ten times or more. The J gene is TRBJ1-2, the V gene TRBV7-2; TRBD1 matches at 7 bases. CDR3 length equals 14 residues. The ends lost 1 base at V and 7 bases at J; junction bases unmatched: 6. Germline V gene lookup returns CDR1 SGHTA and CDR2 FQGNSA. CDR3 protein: CASSLGAGGIGYTF. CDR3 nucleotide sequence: TGTGCCAGCAGCTTAGGGGCAGGGGGAATTGGCTACACCTTC.

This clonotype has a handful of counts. The CDR3 spells CASSYSDIGSSDYGYTF. In DNA form, the CDR3 reads TGTGCCAGCAGTTACTCTGACATAGGAAGCTCCGACTATGGCTACACCTTC. V and J are TRBV6-6 and TRBJ1-2; D remains ambiguous. V lost 0 bases and J 3 bases, leaving 17 bases between the germline ends. CDR3 length: 17 amino acids. Germline assignment: CDR1 MNHNY and CDR2 SVGAGI (reference sequence).

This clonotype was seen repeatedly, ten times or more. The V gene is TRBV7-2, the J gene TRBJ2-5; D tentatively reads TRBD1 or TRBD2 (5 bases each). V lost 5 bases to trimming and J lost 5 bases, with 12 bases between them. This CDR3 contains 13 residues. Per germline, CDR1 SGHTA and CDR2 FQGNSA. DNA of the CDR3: TGTGCCAGCAGCCCCGCGTGGGGGGAGACCCAGTACTTC. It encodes CASSPAWGETQYF.

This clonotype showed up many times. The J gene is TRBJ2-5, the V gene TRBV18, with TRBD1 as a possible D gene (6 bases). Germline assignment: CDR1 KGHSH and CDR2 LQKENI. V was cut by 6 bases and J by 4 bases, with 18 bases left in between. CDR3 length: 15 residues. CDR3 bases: TGTGCCAGCTCGGGACCGGGACAAGGCGGAGAGACCCAGTACTTC. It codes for CASSGPGQGGETQYF.

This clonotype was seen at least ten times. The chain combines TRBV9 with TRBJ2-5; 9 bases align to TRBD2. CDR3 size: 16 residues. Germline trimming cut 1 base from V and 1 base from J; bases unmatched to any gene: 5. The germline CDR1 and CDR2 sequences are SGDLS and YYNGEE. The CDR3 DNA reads TGTGCCAGCAGCGTACGGCCTAGCGGGGCCCAAGAGACCCAGTACTTC. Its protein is CASSVRPSGAQETQYF.